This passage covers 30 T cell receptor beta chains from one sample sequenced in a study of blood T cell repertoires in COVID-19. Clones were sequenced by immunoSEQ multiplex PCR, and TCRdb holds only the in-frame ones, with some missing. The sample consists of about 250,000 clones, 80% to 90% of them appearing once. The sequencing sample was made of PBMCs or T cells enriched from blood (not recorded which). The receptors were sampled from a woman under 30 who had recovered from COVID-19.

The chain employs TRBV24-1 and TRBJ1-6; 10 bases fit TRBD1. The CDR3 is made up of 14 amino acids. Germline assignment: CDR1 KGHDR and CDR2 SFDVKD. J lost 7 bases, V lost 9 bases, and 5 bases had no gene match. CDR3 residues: CATRGTGENSPLHF. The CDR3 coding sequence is TGTGCCACCCGAGGGACAGGGGAAAATTCACCCCTCCACTTT.

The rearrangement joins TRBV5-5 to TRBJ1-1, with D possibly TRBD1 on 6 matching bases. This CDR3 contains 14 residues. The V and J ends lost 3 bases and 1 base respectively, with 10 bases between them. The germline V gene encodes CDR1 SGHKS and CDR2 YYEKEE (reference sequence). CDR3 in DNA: TGTGCCAGCAGCTGGGGACACGCGAACACTGAAGCTTTCTTT. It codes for CASSWGHANTEAFF.

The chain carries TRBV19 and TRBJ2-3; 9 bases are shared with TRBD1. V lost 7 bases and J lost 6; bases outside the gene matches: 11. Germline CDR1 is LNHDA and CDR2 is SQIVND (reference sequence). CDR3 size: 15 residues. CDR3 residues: CASKSGTGMWDTQYF. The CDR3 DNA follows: TGTGCCAGTAAATCCGGGACAGGGATGTGGGATACGCAGTATTTT.

This CDR3 is CASSLQPTDTQYF. The CDR3 region has the DNA TGTGCCAGCAGCCTACAGCCGACAGATACGCAGTATTTT. J is TRBJ2-3 and V is TRBV7-3; the D is unclear. This CDR3 is 13 amino acids long. V lost 5 bases to trimming and J lost 3 bases, with 9 bases between them. CDR1 is SGHTA and CDR2 is FQGTGA in the germline V gene.

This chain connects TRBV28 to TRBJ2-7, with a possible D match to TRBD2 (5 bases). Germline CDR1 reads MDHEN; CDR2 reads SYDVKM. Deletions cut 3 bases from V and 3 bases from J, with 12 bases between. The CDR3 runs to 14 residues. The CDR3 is CASSFGGRSYEQYF. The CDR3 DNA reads TGTGCCAGCAGTTTCGGAGGCAGAAGCTACGAGCAGTACTTC. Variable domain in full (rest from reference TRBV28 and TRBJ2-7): DVKVTQSSRYLVKRTGEKVFLECVQDMDHENMFWYRQDPGLGLRLIYFSYDVKMKEKGDIPEGYSVSREKKERFSLILESASTNQTSMYLCASSFGGRSYEQYFGPGTRLTVT.

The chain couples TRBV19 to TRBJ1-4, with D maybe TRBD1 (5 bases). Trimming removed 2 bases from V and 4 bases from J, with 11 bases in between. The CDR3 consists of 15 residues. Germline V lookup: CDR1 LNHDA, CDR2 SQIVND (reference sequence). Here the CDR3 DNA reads TGTGCCAGTAGTATACCCCAGGGCAATAATGAAAAACTGTTTTTT. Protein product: CASSIPQGNNEKLFF.

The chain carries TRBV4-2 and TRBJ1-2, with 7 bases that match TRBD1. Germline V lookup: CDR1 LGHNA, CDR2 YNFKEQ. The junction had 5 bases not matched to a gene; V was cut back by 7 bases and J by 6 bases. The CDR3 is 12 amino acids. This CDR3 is CASMGQTDGYTF. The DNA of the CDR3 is TGTGCCAGCATGGGACAGACAGATGGCTACACCTTC.

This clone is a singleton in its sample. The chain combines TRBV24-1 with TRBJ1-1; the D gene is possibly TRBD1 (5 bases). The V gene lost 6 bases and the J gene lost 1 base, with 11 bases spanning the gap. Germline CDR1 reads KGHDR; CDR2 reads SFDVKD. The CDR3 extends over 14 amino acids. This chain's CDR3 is CATSQDGGNTEAFF. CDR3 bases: TGTGCCACCAGTCAAGACGGGGGGAACACTGAAGCTTTCTTT.

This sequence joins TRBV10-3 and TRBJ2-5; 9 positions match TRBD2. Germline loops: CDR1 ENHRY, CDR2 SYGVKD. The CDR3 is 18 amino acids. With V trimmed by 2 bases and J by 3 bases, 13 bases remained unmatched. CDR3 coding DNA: TGTGCCATCAGTGAGGCCGGCGGGGGGGCGGCTGGAAAAGAGACCCAGTACTTC. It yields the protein CAISEAGGGAAGKETQYF.

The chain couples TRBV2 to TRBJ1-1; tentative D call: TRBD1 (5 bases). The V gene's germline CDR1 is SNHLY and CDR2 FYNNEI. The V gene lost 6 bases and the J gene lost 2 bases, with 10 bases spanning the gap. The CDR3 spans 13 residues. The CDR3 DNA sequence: TGTGCCAGCAGGACAGAGCGCAACACTGAAGCTTTCTTT. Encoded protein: CASRTERNTEAFF. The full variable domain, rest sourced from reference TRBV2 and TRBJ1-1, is EPEVTQTPSHQVTQMGQEVILRCVPISNHLYFYWYRQILGQKVEFLVSFYNNEISEKSEIFDDQFSVERPDGSNFTLKIRSTKLEDSAMYFCASRTERNTEAFFGQGTRLTVV.

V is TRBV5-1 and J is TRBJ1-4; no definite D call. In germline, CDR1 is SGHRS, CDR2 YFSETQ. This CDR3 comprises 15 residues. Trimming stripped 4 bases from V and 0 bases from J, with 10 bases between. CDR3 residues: CASSTTAATNEKLFF. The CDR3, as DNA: TGCGCCAGCAGCACAACAGCAGCAACTAATGAAAAACTGTTTTTT.

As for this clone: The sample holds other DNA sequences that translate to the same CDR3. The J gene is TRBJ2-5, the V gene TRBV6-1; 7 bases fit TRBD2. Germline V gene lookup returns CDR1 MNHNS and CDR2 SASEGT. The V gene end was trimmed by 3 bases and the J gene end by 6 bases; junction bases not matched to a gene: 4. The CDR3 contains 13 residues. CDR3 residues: CASSDRGLKTQYF. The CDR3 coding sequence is TGTGCCAGCAGTGATAGGGGACTAAAGACCCAGTACTTC.

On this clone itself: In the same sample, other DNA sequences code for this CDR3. The CDR3 sequence: CASSEAQGGNQPQHF. The CDR3 region has the DNA TGTGCCAGCAGTGAAGCTCAGGGTGGCAATCAGCCCCAGCATTTT. This rearrangement joins TRBV6-1 to TRBJ1-5, with D possibly matching TRBD1 (5 bases). Germline V gives CDR1 MNHNS, CDR2 SASEGT. V lost 0 bases and J lost 2, with 8 bases in between. This CDR3 contains 15 residues.

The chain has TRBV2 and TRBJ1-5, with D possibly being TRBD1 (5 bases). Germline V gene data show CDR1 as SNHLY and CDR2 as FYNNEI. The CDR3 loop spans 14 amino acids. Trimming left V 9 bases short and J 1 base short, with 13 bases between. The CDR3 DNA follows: TGTGCCAGTAAGGGCGGGGGAAGCAATCAGCCCCAGCATTTT. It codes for CASKGGGSNQPQHF.

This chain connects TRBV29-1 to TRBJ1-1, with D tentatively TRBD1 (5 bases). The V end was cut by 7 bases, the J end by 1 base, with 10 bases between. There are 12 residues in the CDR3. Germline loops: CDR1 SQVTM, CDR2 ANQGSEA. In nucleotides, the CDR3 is TGCAGCGCGGCGACAGCGAACACTGAAGCTTTCTTT. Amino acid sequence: CSAATANTEAFF.

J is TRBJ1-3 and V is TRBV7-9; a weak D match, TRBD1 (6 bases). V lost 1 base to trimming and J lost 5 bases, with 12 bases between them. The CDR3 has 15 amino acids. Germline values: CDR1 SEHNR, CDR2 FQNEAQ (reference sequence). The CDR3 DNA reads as TGTGCCAGCAGCTTAGTGTCCGGACAGAGAAACACCATATATTTT. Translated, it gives CASSLVSGQRNTIYF.

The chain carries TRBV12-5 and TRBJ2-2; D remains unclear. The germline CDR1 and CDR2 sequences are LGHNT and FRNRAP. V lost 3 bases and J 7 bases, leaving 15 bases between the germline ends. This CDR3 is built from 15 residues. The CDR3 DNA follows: TGTGCTAGTGGTTTCGCATTAGGCTCGGGCGGGGAGCTGTTTTTT. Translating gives CASGFALGSGGELFF.

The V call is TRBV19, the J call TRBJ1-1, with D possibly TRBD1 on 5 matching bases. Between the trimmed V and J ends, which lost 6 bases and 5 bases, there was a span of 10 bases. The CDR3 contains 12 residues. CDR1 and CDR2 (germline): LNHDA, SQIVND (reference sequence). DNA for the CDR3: TGTGCCAGTAGCCAAGGGACTACTGAAGCTTTCTTT. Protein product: CASSQGTTEAFF.

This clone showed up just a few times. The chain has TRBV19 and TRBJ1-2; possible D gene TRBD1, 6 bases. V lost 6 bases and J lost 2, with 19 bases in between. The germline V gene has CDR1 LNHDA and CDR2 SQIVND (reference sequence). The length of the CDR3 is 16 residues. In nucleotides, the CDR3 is TGTGCCAGTAGCCCTGTCGGGGGGGGCCTGAACTATGGCTACACCTTC. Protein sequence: CASSPVGGGLNYGYTF.

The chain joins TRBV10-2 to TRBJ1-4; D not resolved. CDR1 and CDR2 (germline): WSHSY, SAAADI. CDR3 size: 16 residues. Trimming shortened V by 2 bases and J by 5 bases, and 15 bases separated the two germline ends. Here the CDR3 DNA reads TGCGCCAGCAGTGAGAGTCTACCCGGAGGGAATGAAAAACTGTTTTTT. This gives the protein CASSESLPGGNEKLFF.

The CDR3 DNA sequence: TGTGCCAGCACCGGGACACGCAACACTGAAGCTTTCTTT. The encoded protein is CASTGTRNTEAFF. The chain couples TRBV6-5 to TRBJ1-1, with D perhaps TRBD1 (6 bases). CDR1 is MNHEY and CDR2 is SVGAGI in the germline V gene. CDR3 length equals 13 residues. Trimming removed 7 bases from V and 2 bases from J, with 11 bases in between.

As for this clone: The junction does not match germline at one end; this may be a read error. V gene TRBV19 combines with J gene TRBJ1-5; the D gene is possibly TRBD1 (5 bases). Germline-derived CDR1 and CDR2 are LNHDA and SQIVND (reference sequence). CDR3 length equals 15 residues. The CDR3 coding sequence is TGTGCCAGTAGTGCCTGGGACTGGAGCAGTCAGCCCCAGCATTTT. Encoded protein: CASSAWDWSSQPQHF. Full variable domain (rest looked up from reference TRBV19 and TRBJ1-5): DGGITQSPKYLFRKEGQNVTLSCEQNLNHDAMYWYRQDPGQGLRLIYYSQIVNDFQKGDIAEGYSVSREKKESFPLTVTSAQKNPTAFYLCASSAWDWSSQPQHFGDGTRLSIL.

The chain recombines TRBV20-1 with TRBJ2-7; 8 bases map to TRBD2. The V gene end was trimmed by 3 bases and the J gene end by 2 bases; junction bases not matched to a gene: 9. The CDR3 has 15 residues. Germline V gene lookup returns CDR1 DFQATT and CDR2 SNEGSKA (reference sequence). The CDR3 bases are TGCAGTGCTAGTATACGGCGGGGGGCTACCTACGAGCAGTACTTC. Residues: CSASIRRGATYEQYF.

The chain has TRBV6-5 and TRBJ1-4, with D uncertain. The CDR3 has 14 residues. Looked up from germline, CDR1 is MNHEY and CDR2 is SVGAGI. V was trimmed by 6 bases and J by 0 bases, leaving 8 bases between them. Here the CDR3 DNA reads TGTGCCAGCAGAGGACTTGCAACTAATGAAAAACTGTTTTTT. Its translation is CASRGLATNEKLFF.

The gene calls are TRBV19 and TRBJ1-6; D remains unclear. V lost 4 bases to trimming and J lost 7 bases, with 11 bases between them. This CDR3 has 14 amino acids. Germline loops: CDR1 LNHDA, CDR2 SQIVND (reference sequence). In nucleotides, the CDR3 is TGTGCCAGTAGTACCCCCAATTTGAATTCACCCCTCCACTTT. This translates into CASSTPNLNSPLHF. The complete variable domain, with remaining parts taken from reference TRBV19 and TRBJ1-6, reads DGGITQSPKYLFRKEGQNVTLSCEQNLNHDAMYWYRQDPGQGLRLIYYSQIVNDFQKGDIAEGYSVSREKKESFPLTVTSAQKNPTAFYLCASSTPNLNSPLHFGNGTRLTVT.

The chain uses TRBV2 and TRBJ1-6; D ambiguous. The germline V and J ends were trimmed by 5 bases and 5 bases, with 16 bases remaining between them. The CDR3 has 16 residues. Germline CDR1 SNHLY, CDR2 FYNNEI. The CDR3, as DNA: TGTGCCAGCAGTTTCACTTGGCAGGTCCATAATTCACCCCTCCACTTT. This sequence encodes CASSFTWQVHNSPLHF.

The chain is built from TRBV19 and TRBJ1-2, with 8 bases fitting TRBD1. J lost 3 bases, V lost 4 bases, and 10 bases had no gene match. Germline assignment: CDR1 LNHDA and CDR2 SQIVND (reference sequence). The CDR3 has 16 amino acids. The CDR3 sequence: CASSKSDRDSDYGYTF. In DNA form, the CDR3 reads TGTGCCAGTAGTAAATCGGACAGGGACAGCGACTATGGCTACACCTTC.

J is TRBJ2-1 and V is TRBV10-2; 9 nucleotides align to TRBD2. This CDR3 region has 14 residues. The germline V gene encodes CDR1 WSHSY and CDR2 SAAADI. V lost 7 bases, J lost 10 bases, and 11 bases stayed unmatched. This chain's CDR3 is CASKRGAPGQEQFF. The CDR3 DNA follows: TGCGCCAGCAAGCGGGGGGCCCCGGGACAGGAGCAGTTCTTC.

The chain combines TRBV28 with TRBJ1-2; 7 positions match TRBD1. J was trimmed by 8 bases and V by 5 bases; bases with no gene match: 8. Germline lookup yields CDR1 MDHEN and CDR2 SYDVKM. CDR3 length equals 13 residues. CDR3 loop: CASSPPGGKGYTF. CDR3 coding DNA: TGTGCCAGCAGTCCCCCAGGGGGTAAAGGCTACACCTTC.

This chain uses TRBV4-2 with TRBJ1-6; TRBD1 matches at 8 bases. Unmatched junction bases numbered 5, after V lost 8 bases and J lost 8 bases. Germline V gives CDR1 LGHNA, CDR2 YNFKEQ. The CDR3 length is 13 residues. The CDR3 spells CASLGQGDSPLHF. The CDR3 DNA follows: TGTGCCAGCCTTGGACAGGGAGATTCACCCCTCCACTTT.